This T cell receptor (beta chain) emerged from a study of glioma-infiltrating T cells after dendritic cell vaccination. As for the study in general: Dendritic cell vaccination trial patients had either newly diagnosed or recurrent glioblastoma. Study-wide points: Few patients contributed both blood and tumor specimens. Longer survival after dendritic cell vaccination followed higher pretreatment TIL content.

The assay was immunoSEQ multiplex PCR, and TCRdb's table has in-frame clones only and misses some. The repertoire holds about 95,000 clones, with approximately 87% as singletons. Comments on this clone: What it binds is not known.

The receptor comes from a human donor with glioblastoma. Material: blood, obtained before dendritic cell vaccination.

CDR3 coding DNA: TGTGCCAGTAGTCTCCGGGACAGGGGCGGCAACACCATATATTTT. Its translation is CASSLRDRGGNTIYF. The chain recombines TRBV19 with TRBJ1-3; 10 bases are a match to TRBD1. Trimming removed 5 bases from V and 7 bases from J; junction bases left unmatched: 8. The CDR3 is made up of 15 amino acids. Germline lookup yields CDR1 LNHDA and CDR2 SQIVND (reference sequence).